This TCR beta chain was sequenced during a study of cytomegalovirus exposure and HLA in healthy donors. The study's findings and limits: TRBV6-2, TRBV6-3 and other indistinguishable V segments were excluded. It was approximately 160 TCR beta chains that were listed as cytomegalovirus-associated. With later analysis, a missense DCLRE1C variant became linked to TCR beta V- and J-gene trimming.

Details on this clone: Its antigen is not identified.

Both 60 Vbeta primers and 13 Jbeta primers went into the PCR. In the source study's methods: Later analysis identified tens of millions of unique TCR beta chains, approximately 10 million shared. Using immunoSEQ multiplex PCR, the repertoire was profiled, and TCRdb retains in-frame clones only, with some absent. The V and J calls and clone size are taken from that table; D and trimming were inferred from the DNA. The data contain over 150,000 clones, 70% to 75% of them singletons. CDR1 and CDR2 (germline): SGDLS, YYNGEE. J gave up 5 bases and V 3 bases, and 11 bases lay outside the gene matches. The CDR3 is 16 residues long.

The V gene is TRBV9, the J gene TRBJ2-5; 9 positions agree with TRBD2. This clonotype was obtained from a man aged 30-40 years in good health and CMV-seropositive. Material: PBMCs. In nucleotides, the CDR3 is TGTGCCAGCAGCGCGGTAGCGGGAGAGACAATCGAGACCCAGTACTTC. Its protein product is CASSAVAGETIETQYF.